The T cell receptor (beta chain) under discussion was sequenced for a study of shared clonotypes between healthy human individuals. Study-wide results and caveats: For naive CD4 cells, around 5% of clonotypes were shared across a handful of donors. Generation probabilities were higher for clonotypes shared across all four sorted-subset donors than for unshared ones.

Naive CD8 cells comprised CD45RO-negative, CCR7-positively selected cells, excluding terminally differentiated effector memory CD45RA+ cells. The genomic DNA of each subset was split evenly across several immunoSEQ plates. The table came from immunoSEQ multiplex PCR; TCRdb's copy has only in-frame clones and leaves some out. The sample contains about 2.1 million clones, just over 90% of which appear only once. Notes on this clone: What it binds is not known.

Sequencing was performed on naive CD8+ T cells from PBMCs. The source is a man aged 18 to 35 in good health. Some clones in this sample may be carry-over from other donors' samples.

This chain's CDR3 is CASSYSPELNYGYTF. The DNA of the CDR3 is TGTGCCAGCAGTTACTCGCCAGAGCTAAACTATGGCTACACCTTC. The chain uses TRBV6-5 and TRBJ1-2; D remains ambiguous. Germline V gives CDR1 MNHEY, CDR2 SVGAGI. V was clipped by 0 bases and J by 2 bases, with 10 bases between them. This CDR3 contains 15 residues.